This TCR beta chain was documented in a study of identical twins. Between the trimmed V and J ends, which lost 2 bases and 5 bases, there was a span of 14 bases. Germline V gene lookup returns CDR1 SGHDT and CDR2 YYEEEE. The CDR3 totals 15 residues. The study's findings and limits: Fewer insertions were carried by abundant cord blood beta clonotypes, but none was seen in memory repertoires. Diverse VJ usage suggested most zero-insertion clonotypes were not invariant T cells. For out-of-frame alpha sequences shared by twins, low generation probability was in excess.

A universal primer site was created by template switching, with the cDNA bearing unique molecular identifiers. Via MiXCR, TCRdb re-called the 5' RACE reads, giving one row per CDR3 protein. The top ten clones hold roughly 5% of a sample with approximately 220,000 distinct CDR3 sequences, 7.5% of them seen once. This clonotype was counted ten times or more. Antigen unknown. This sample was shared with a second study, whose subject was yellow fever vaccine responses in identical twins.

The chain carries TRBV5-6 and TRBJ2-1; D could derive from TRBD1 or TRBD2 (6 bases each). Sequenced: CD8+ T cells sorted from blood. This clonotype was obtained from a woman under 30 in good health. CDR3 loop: CASSLGGLLDNEQFF. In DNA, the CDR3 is TGTGCCAGCAGCTTAGGGGGGCTTCTGGACAATGAGCAGTTCTTC.